This TCR beta chain derives from a study of blood T cell repertoires in COVID-19. In the authors' methods: Estimated nucleated cell counts came from reference gene primer amplification. Assay used: immunoSEQ multiplex PCR; TCRdb lists only in-frame clones, some missing. V, J and clone size reflect that table, while D and trimming were determined from the DNA. Found here are 70,000 to 100,000 clones, around 85% of them singletons; the top ten hold roughly 18%. Seattle patients were enrolled during active infection and followed longitudinally. Source material: peripheral blood. The origin of this receptor is a woman in her sixties or seventies with COVID-19, enrolled during active disease.

This chain's CDR3 is CASSPPGGSDTQYF. The CDR3, as DNA: TGTGCCAGCTCACCCCCCGGAGGGTCAGATACGCAGTATTTT. The chain carries TRBV18 and TRBJ2-3; the D gene is possibly TRBD2 (6 bases). Trimming took 3 bases from V and 4 from J, leaving 11 bases between them. Germline loops: CDR1 KGHSH, CDR2 LQKENI. The CDR3 has 14 residues. Drawing the rest from reference TRBV18 and TRBJ2-3, the complete variable domain is NAGVMQNPRHLVRRRGQEARLRCSPMKGHSHVYWYRQLPEEGLKFMVYLQKENIIDESGMPKERFSAEFPKEGPSILRIQQVVRGDSAAYFCASSPPGGSDTQYFGPGTRLTVL.